The 13 T cell receptor beta chains given below trace back to one sample, sequenced in a study of vaccination and CD4 T cells after COVID-19. Treatment: roughly 11-day PBMC culture with coronavirus spike peptide pools or control peptides (ViraFEST assay). Cultured CD4+ T-cell DNA underwent Oncomine TCR Beta short-read sequencing. TCRdb reprocessed the PCR reads with MiXCR, giving one entry per CDR3 protein. The sample carries about 14,000 distinct CDR3 sequences, roughly 63% recorded once. These receptors have no known antigen. What was sequenced was CD4+ T cells from blood, cultured in vitro. The source is a human donor who had recovered from COVID-19.

This CDR3 is CSAPGLAGVYNEQFF. The CDR3 DNA follows: TGCAGTGCCCCCGGACTAGCGGGTGTCTACAATGAGCAGTTCTTC. V usage is TRBV20-1 and J usage is TRBJ2-1; 11 nucleotides align to TRBD2. The trim removed 6 bases at V and 3 bases at J, leaving 7 bases unmatched. The CDR3 has 15 residues. The germline V gene encodes CDR1 DFQATT and CDR2 SNEGSKA (reference sequence).

This sequence joins TRBV14 and TRBJ1-1, with unresolved D. With 4 bases removed from V and 0 bases from J, the gap between germline ends came to 6 bases. CDR3 length equals 13 residues. Germline CDR1 is SGHDN and CDR2 is FVKESK. The CDR3 sequence: CASSPSMNTEAFF. In DNA form, the CDR3 reads TGTGCCAGCAGCCCCTCGATGAACACTGAAGCTTTCTTT.

V usage is TRBV19 and J usage is TRBJ2-1; 10 bases fit TRBD2. The germline V gene has CDR1 LNHDA and CDR2 SQIVND (reference sequence). The CDR3 is 17 amino acids. The V segment lost 3 bases and the J segment 6 bases; nucleotides outside the gene matches: 11. In DNA form, the CDR3 reads TGTGCCAGTAGTATCTCTTCGGGACTAGCGAGTACCAATGAGCAGTTCTTC. Amino acid sequence: CASSISSGLASTNEQFF.

This clonotype was recorded only once. This chain connects TRBV5-4 to TRBJ1-6; D not resolved. There are 15 residues in the CDR3. Between the trimmed V and J ends, which lost 0 bases and 8 bases, there was a span of 12 bases. Per germline, CDR1 SGHNT and CDR2 YYREEE (reference sequence). CDR3 bases: TGTGCCAGCAGCTTGGCCTCTCAGAGGGATTCACCCCTCCACTTT. Protein product: CASSLASQRDSPLHF.

This clonotype showed up just a few times. The chain joins TRBV20-1 to TRBJ1-5, with TRBD1 matching over 10 bases. The CDR3 has 16 amino acids. Germline values: CDR1 DFQATT, CDR2 SNEGSKA (reference sequence). Trimming at V came to 0 bases and at J to 9 bases, leaving 11 bases not matched to a gene. As DNA, the CDR3 is TGCAGTGCTAGAGATACCCGGGGACAGGGGCCCAGGCCCCAGCATTTT. The encoded protein is CSARDTRGQGPRPQHF.

The V call is TRBV7-9, the J call TRBJ2-3, with 14 nucleotides matching TRBD2. Germline V gene data show CDR1 as SEHNR and CDR2 as FQNEAQ (reference sequence). This CDR3 spans 18 amino acids. With 0 bases clipped from V and 1 base from J, the junction kept 3 bases outside the gene matches. CDR3: CASSLAGLAGEGTDTQYF. The CDR3 coding sequence is TGTGCCAGCAGCTTAGCGGGACTAGCGGGGGAAGGCACAGATACGCAGTATTTT.

The chain carries TRBV20-1 and TRBJ1-5; D is unclear. V lost 1 base to trimming and J lost 2 bases, with 3 bases between them. The CDR3 loop spans 12 amino acids. Germline V gene data show CDR1 as DFQATT and CDR2 as SNEGSKA (reference sequence). The CDR3 here is CSARAGNQPQHF. CDR3 coding DNA: TGCAGTGCTAGAGCTGGCAATCAGCCCCAGCATTTT.

The J gene is TRBJ1-2, the V gene TRBV20-1, with 9 bases lining up with TRBD1. The germline CDR1 and CDR2 sequences are DFQATT and SNEGSKA (reference sequence). The CDR3 is made up of 13 amino acids. V was pared by 4 bases and J by 4 bases, with 4 bases of the junction left unmatched. Written as DNA, the CDR3 is TGCAGTGCTAAACAGGGGGCGAGCTATGGCTACACCTTC. As protein: CSAKQGASYGYTF.

This clonotype was counted only a few times. The chain recombines TRBV7-2 with TRBJ1-1; D is uncertain. The CDR3 extends over 13 amino acids. Deletions cut 0 bases from V and 3 bases from J, with 5 bases between. CDR1 is SGHTA, CDR2 FQGNSA, per germline. The CDR3 DNA is TGTGCCAGCAGCTTAGCCGGGGACACTGAAGCTTTCTTT. Residues: CASSLAGDTEAFF.

CDR3 bases: TGTGCCACCTCGGGGGACTTGGACTATGGCTACACCTTC. As protein: CATSGDLDYGYTF. The rearrangement links TRBV24-1 to TRBJ1-2; tentatively, D is TRBD1 (5 bases). The germline V gene encodes CDR1 KGHDR and CDR2 SFDVKD. This CDR3 spans 13 amino acids. Trimming cost V 9 bases and J 3 bases, with 13 bases left between them.

Turning to this clonotype: The junction differs from germline at one of its ends, possibly a read error. V gene TRBV7-2 combines with J gene TRBJ2-1; 7 positions match TRBD2. Germline CDR1 and CDR2: SGHTA and FQGNSA. The CDR3 extends over 14 amino acids. DNA of the CDR3: TGTGCCAGCAGCGCGCTGACTAGCTTCCCAAGTCGGGTCTTC. Translating gives CASSALTSFPSRVF.

This clonotype was counted between two and nine times. The chain links TRBV19 to TRBJ1-1, with 9 bases fitting TRBD1. The J segment lost 6 bases and the V segment lost 6 bases, leaving 8 bases of the junction unmatched. CDR1 and CDR2 (germline): LNHDA, SQIVND (reference sequence). The CDR3 contains 14 residues. CDR3 sequence reads: CASSFTGGAPEAFF. In DNA form, the CDR3 reads TGTGCCAGTAGCTTCACAGGGGGCGCGCCTGAAGCTTTCTTT.

This chain uses TRBV30 with TRBJ2-5; unclear D gene. CDR1 and CDR2 from the germline V gene are GTSNPN and SVGIG (reference sequence). The CDR3 loop spans 11 amino acids. V was clipped by 3 bases and J by 10 bases, with 12 bases between them. The CDR3 reads CAWSAGAYQYF. CDR3 coding DNA: TGTGCCTGGAGCGCTGGAGCTTACCAGTACTTC. Full variable domain (missing parts from reference TRBV30 and TRBJ2-5): SQTIHQWPATLVQPVGSPLSLECTVEGTSNPNLYWYRQAAGRGLQLLFYSVGIGQISSEVPQNLSASRPQDRQFILSSKKLLLSDSGFYLCAWSAGAYQYFGPGTRLLVL.